These 21 T cell receptor beta chains share one sample of origin, sequenced in a study of T cell responses to AZD1222 COVID-19 vaccine. Clones were sequenced by immunoSEQ multiplex PCR, and TCRdb holds only the in-frame ones, with some missing. The sample records some 130,000 clones, 75% to 95% being singletons. Material: peripheral blood, obtained 28 days after the second AZD1222 dose. These receptors all come from an adult who received the AZD1222 COVID-19 vaccine.

This clone has only one observation. The chain has TRBV7-2 and TRBJ1-4, with 7 bases fitting TRBD1. The CDR3 has 14 residues. CDR1 is SGHTA and CDR2 is FQGNSA in the germline V gene. V was pared by 5 bases and J by 4 bases, with 4 bases of the junction left unmatched. The CDR3 spells CASSPGQLNEKLFF. CDR3 coding DNA: TGTGCCAGCAGCCCGGGACAGCTTAATGAAAAACTGTTTTTT.

The CDR3 is CASSRTWGTEAFF. In nucleotides, the CDR3 is TGTGCCAGCAGTCGAACCTGGGGCACTGAAGCTTTCTTT. V gene TRBV12-3 or TRBV12-4 combines with J gene TRBJ1-1; D is uncertain. The V end was cut by 5 bases, the J end by 4 bases, with 11 bases between. The length of the CDR3 is 13 residues.

This rearrangement joins TRBV7-8 to TRBJ2-1; no reliable D call. The CDR3 totals 15 residues. The V gene's germline CDR1 is SGHVS and CDR2 FQNEAQ. The V gene lost 0 bases and the J gene lost 4 bases, with 10 bases spanning the gap. The CDR3 bases are TGTGCCAGCAGCTTAGCGGGGTTAAATTACAATGAGCAGTTCTTC. This sequence encodes CASSLAGLNYNEQFF.

V is TRBV14 and J is TRBJ1-1; 7 bases match TRBD1. Germline values: CDR1 SGHDN, CDR2 FVKESK. V trimming: 5 bases; J trimming: 1 base; junction bases outside the gene matches: 10. There are 16 residues in the CDR3. The CDR3 reads CASSSQGVGWNTEAFF. CDR3 nucleotides: TGTGCCAGCAGCAGCCAGGGGGTAGGATGGAACACTGAAGCTTTCTTT.

The V gene is TRBV18, the J gene TRBJ2-1, with TRBD2 identical over 11 bases. V was clipped by 3 bases and J by 4 bases; unmatched bases: 2. The CDR3 spans 15 residues. From germline, CDR1 is KGHSH and CDR2 LQKENI. The CDR3 here is CASSPGTSGYNEQFF. DNA for the CDR3: TGTGCCAGCTCACCCGGGACTAGCGGTTACAATGAGCAGTTCTTC.

The chain links TRBV10-1 to TRBJ2-1; D gene ambiguous. Trimming removed 0 bases at V and 2 bases at J, with 8 bases between. CDR3 length equals 15 residues. Germline V gene lookup returns CDR1 WNHNN and CDR2 SYGVQD (reference sequence). The CDR3, as DNA: TGCGCCAGCAGTGAGTCGACATCCACCTACAATGAGCAGTTCTTC. Translating gives CASSESTSTYNEQFF.

The gene calls are TRBV3-1 (or the pseudogene TRBV3-2) and TRBJ2-5; no reliable D call. V was cut by 2 bases and J by 2 bases, with 3 bases left in between. The CDR3 loop spans 12 amino acids. The germline CDR1 and CDR2 sequences are LGHDT and YNNKEL (reference sequence). In DNA form, the CDR3 reads TGTGCCAGCAGCCAACGTCAAGAGACCCAGTACTTC. Translating gives CASSQRQETQYF.

The V gene is TRBV5-1, the J gene TRBJ1-4; 7 bases line up with TRBD1. This CDR3 has 14 amino acids. V lost 5 bases to trimming and J lost 6 bases; unmatched junction nucleotides: 7. Germline CDR1 SGHRS, CDR2 YFSETQ. The CDR3: CASRGDSRYEKLFF. The CDR3 bases are TGCGCCAGCAGAGGGGACAGCCGATATGAAAAACTGTTTTTT.

The chain combines TRBV28 with TRBJ1-2; possibly TRBD1 for D (6 bases). The CDR3 is 15 residues long. Germline V CDR1 and CDR2: MDHEN, SYDVKM. CDR3: CAVYGGRGSFYGYTF. The CDR3 DNA reads TGTGCGGTGTACGGTGGCAGGGGATCTTTCTATGGCTACACCTTC.

The V call is TRBV29-1, the J call TRBJ2-1; TRBD1 might be the D (5 bases). CDR1 is SQVTM, CDR2 ANQGSEA, per germline. V dropped 0 bases and J dropped 4 bases, with 13 bases sitting between them. The CDR3 loop spans 15 amino acids. CDR3 region: CSVEDPRTLYNEQFF. The DNA of the CDR3 is TGCAGCGTTGAAGATCCCCGGACACTTTACAATGAGCAGTTCTTC.

As concerns this clone: One end of the junction fails to match germline, which may point to a read error. This chain joins TRBV4-3 and TRBJ2-1, with D tentatively TRBD2 (6 bases). The CDR3 spans 16 residues. CDR1 LGHNA and CDR2 YSLEER come from the germline V gene. The CDR3 here is CASSKDRRRAYNEQFF. DNA for the CDR3: TGCGCCAGCAGCAAAGACCGACGGAGGGCCTACAATGAGCAGTTCTTC.

The J gene is TRBJ2-5, the V gene TRBV6-5; 7 bases are shared with TRBD2. Trimming at V came to 6 bases and at J to 4 bases, leaving 11 bases not matched to a gene. Germline-derived CDR1 and CDR2 are MNHEY and SVGAGI. The CDR3 sequence is 15 residues long. This chain's CDR3 is CASSPWGGLGETQYF. CDR3 DNA: TGTGCCAGCAGCCCGTGGGGGGGACTCGGAGAGACCCAGTACTTC.

The rearrangement links TRBV4-1 to TRBJ1-1, with 12 bases fitting TRBD1. Trimming cost V 1 base and J 8 bases; bases outside gene matches: 17. The germline gives CDR1 MGHRA, CDR2 YSYEKL. The CDR3 loop spans 19 amino acids. The CDR3 reads CASSQAGDRGRGGIREAFF. CDR3 bases: TGCGCCAGCAGCCAAGCGGGGGACAGGGGGCGCGGAGGGATACGGGAAGCTTTCTTT.

This chain connects TRBV2 to TRBJ1-2; no clear D gene. This CDR3 has 15 amino acids. CDR1 and CDR2 from the germline V gene are SNHLY and FYNNEI. Trimming took off 4 bases at V and 0 bases at J, with 12 bases between the two ends. For the CDR3, the DNA is TGTGCCAGCAGTGGGCTAGGCCTTACTAACTATGGCTACACCTTC. Its protein is CASSGLGLTNYGYTF.

The CDR3 DNA sequence: TGTGCCACCAGCAGAAATAGCGGGAGTTACGGTGAGCAGTTCTTC. It encodes CATSRNSGSYGEQFF. The chain links TRBV15 to TRBJ2-1; TRBD2 aligns across 9 bases. Germline CDR1 and CDR2: LNHNV and YYDKDF (reference sequence). This CDR3 has 15 amino acids. The J segment lost 9 bases and the V segment lost 2 bases, leaving 8 bases of the junction unmatched.

With respect to this clone: In the same sample, other DNA sequences code for this CDR3. The chain recombines TRBV3-1 (or the pseudogene TRBV3-2) with TRBJ1-1; no firm D call. The CDR3 sequence is 13 residues long. Germline V gene lookup returns CDR1 LGHDT and CDR2 YNNKEL (reference sequence). With 0 bases removed from V and 4 bases from J, the gap between germline ends came to 6 bases. Here the CDR3 reads CASSQEGGTEAFF. The DNA for the CDR3 is TGTGCCAGCAGCCAAGAGGGCGGCACTGAAGCTTTCTTT.

In this sample, this clone turned up once. The CDR3 nucleotides are TGTGCCAGCAGTGACCGGGGGGGGCCCAGTGAGCAGTTCTTC. Its protein is CASSDRGGPSEQFF. V and J are TRBV2 and TRBJ2-1, with 8 bases that match TRBD2. Germline V gene data show CDR1 as SNHLY and CDR2 as FYNNEI. Losses at the gene ends were 3 bases for V and 9 bases for J; bases not matched to a gene: 7. The CDR3 length is 14 residues.

This rearrangement joins TRBV2 to TRBJ1-1; tentatively, D is TRBD1 (6 bases). The V gene lost 7 bases and the J gene lost 3 bases, with 15 bases spanning the gap. This CDR3 has 14 amino acids. Germline loops: CDR1 SNHLY, CDR2 FYNNEI. The CDR3 coding sequence is TGTGCCAGCAATCACCAGGGGTGGGACACTGAAGCTTTCTTT. Translated: CASNHQGWDTEAFF.

V and J are TRBV5-1 and TRBJ2-7; D is unresolved. Germline V lookup: CDR1 SGHRS, CDR2 YFSETQ. This CDR3 is built from 10 residues. V lost 7 bases and J 7 bases, leaving 9 bases between the germline ends. The CDR3 loop is CASYPLEQYV. CDR3 DNA: TGCGCCAGCTATCCACTTGAGCAGTACGTC.

In DNA, the CDR3 is TGTGCCAGCAGCTCCGGGTCCTACCAAGAGACCCAGTACTTC. Its protein is CASSSGSYQETQYF. The rearrangement links TRBV9 to TRBJ2-5; no clear D. The CDR3 has 14 amino acids. Germline V CDR1 and CDR2: SGDLS, YYNGEE. The V and J ends lost 4 bases and 0 bases respectively, with 10 bases between them.

Turning to this clone: One end of the junction varies from germline; a read error may be responsible. V gene TRBV3-1 (or the pseudogene TRBV3-2) combines with J gene TRBJ1-2; no clear D. Germline loops: CDR1 LGHDT, CDR2 YNNKEL (reference sequence). The CDR3 has 14 amino acids. As DNA, the CDR3 is TGTGCCAGCAGTCAAGGAGCAGGCCCCGGGGGCTACACCTTC. It translates to CASSQGAGPGGYTF.